The rows below give T cell receptor beta chains drawn from one sample of a study of cytomegalovirus exposure and HLA in healthy donors. Repertoires were generated with immunoSEQ multiplex PCR, while TCRdb's copy carries only in-frame clones and drops some. The sample lists over 150,000 clones; less than 80% were seen once. Sequencing input: PBMCs. These receptors were obtained from a man under 40 in good health and CMV-seronegative. Both conserved end residues are part of each CDR3. Each record gives: J gene, D gene, clone size, CDR3 length, V gene, CDR3 DNA, CDR3 protein. The D gene is left open where the match is weak. Size values are once, few and many counts, or a class for expanded clones, and some rows have none.

TRBJ2-3,-,few,14,TRBV5-1,TGCGCCAGCAGCTTGACTAGAGGGACAGATACGCAGTATTTT,CASSLTRGTDTQYF
TRBJ1-3,TRBD1,-,15,TRBV2,TGTGCCAGCAGGCACAGGGGCGACTCTGGAAACACCATATATTTT,CASRHRGDSGNTIYF
TRBJ2-3,TRBD2,-,16,TRBV29-1,TGCAGCGTGGGGGGGGTTAGCGGGGAGTCAACAGATACGCAGTATTTT,CSVGGVSGESTDTQYF
TRBJ2-1,-,-,14,TRBV9,TGTGCCAGCAGCGTAGGTGACACTCACAATGAGCAGTTCTTC,CASSVGDTHNEQFF
TRBJ2-7,TRBD2,-,15,TRBV5-4,TGTGCCAGCAGCTTGGCGGGGGGAAAGGGGTACGAGCAGTACTTC,CASSLAGGKGYEQYF
TRBJ1-2,-,-,11,TRBV29-1,TGCAGCGTTGAACAAAACTATGGCTACACCTTC,CSVEQNYGYTF
TRBJ2-5,TRBD2,once,15,TRBV6-6,TGTGCCAGCAGTTACTTCGGGGGGGCCGGGGAGACCCAGTACTTC,CASSYFGGAGETQYF
TRBJ1-3,-,-,15,TRBV19,TGTGCCAGTAGGAAAGGACAGCACTCTGGAAACACCATATATTTT,CASRKGQHSGNTIYF
TRBJ2-2,-,-,14,TRBV6-4,TGTGCCAGCAGGAGACAGGGAGGCACCGGGGAGCTGTTTTTT,CASRRQGGTGELFF
TRBJ2-5,-,-,16,TRBV6-5,TGTGCCAGCAGTTACTCGAGGACATCTTGGTCTGAGACCCAGTACTTC,CASSYSRTSWSETQYF
TRBJ1-2,-,-,17,TRBV5-1,TGCGCCAGCAGCTTTGGGGCAGACAATAGGCCCCTCTATGGCTACACCTTC,CASSFGADNRPLYGYTF
TRBJ2-2,-,-,14,TRBV28,TGTGCCAGCGGACTGGGGTTAAGGGCCGGGGAGCTGTTTTTT,CASGLGLRAGELFF
TRBJ2-7,-,once,14,TRBV5-4,TGTGCCAGCAGCTTGGAAGGGGACTCCTACGAGCAGTACTTC,CASSLEGDSYEQYF
TRBJ2-2,-,few,15,TRBV6-5,TGTGCCAGCAGTTACCTTCACAGGGACGGCGGGGAGCTGTTTTTT,CASSYLHRDGGELFF
TRBJ1-6,TRBD1,-,15,TRBV6-5,TGTGCCAGCAGTTACTCGTCCAGGGGGCCGTCACCCCTCCACTTT,CASSYSSRGPSPLHF
TRBJ1-5,-,-,16,TRBV19,TGTGCCAGTCACCCCCGGGACATTTCTAGCAATCAGCCCCAGCATTTT,CASHPRDISSNQPQHF
TRBJ2-2,-,-,10,TRBV7-9,TGTTCCAGCAGCTTAGACTTGCTGTTTTTT,CSSSLDLLFF
TRBJ2-7,TRBD1,-,14,TRBV7-2,TGTGCCAGCAGCTTTCAGACAGGGCTCTACGAGCAGTACTTC,CASSFQTGLYEQYF
TRBJ2-1,-,-,15,TRBV7-7,TGTGCTAGCAGCCGTGTTACAGCCGCCTACAATGAGCAGTTCTTC,CASSRVTAAYNEQFF
TRBJ1-6,-,few,13,TRBV21-1,TGTGCCAGCGGCCACAGTAAAAATTCACCCCTCCACTTT,CASGHSKNSPLHF
TRBJ2-3,TRBD2,-,17,TRBV14,TGTGCCAGCAGCCCGCCCCCGGGACTACAGACCACAGATACGCAGTATTTT,CASSPPPGLQTTDTQYF
TRBJ2-3,-,-,16,TRBV9,TGTGCCAGCAGCGTAGAAGGGGGGGCTAGCACAGATACGCAGTATTTT,CASSVEGGASTDTQYF
TRBJ2-3,-,-,16,TRBV4-3,TGCGCCAGCAGCCACACTAGGCGGGGGCGAGGAGATACGCAGTATTTT,CASSHTRRGRGDTQYF
TRBJ1-4,TRBD1,-,14,TRBV5-3,TGTGCCAGCTTACCGGGACAGGGAGGTGAAAAACTGTTTTTT,CASLPGQGGEKLFF
TRBJ1-5,TRBD1,-,14,TRBV9,TGTGCCAGCAGCCCGGGACAGGGCACTCAGCCCCAGCATTTT,CASSPGQGTQPQHF
TRBJ1-1,-,-,14,TRBV9,TGTGCCAGCAGCGGGGGGGGCAGGGCCACTGAAGCTTTCTTT,CASSGGGRATEAFF
TRBJ2-7,TRBD2,-,16,TRBV7-6,TGTGCCAGCAGCTTAGTTGCCGACGGGGGGTACTACGAGCAGTACTTC,CASSLVADGGYYEQYF
TRBJ2-5,TRBD1,-,15,TRBV6-1,TGTGCCAGCAGTAGAGACAGGGGGCAGCAAGAGACCCAGTACTTC,CASSRDRGQQETQYF
TRBJ2-1,-,-,13,TRBV29-1,TGCAGCGCCCAGGGCGGGGTAATCAATGAGCAGTTCTTC,CSAQGGVINEQFF
TRBJ1-6,-,-,16,TRBV7-9,TGTGCCAGCAGGGGGTCCGGAGGCTCCTATAATTCACCCCTCCACTTT,CASRGSGGSYNSPLHF
TRBJ1-2,-,-,14,TRBV5-1,TGCGCCAGCAGCTCCGAGGCTTCTAACTATGGCTACACCTTC,CASSSEASNYGYTF
TRBJ1-5,TRBD1,-,13,TRBV29-1,TGCAGCGTGGGGGGACAGGGCAATCAGCCCCAGAATTTT,CSVGGQGNQPQNF
TRBJ1-1,-,-,15,TRBV5-4,TGTGCCAGCAGCCCCGGTTGGAGTCTGAACACTGAAGCTTTCTTT,CASSPGWSLNTEAFF
TRBJ1-5,TRBD1,-,14,TRBV28,TGTGCCAGCAGCCCGGGACAGGTCAATCAGCCCCAGCATTTT,CASSPGQVNQPQHF
TRBJ1-2,TRBD1,-,15,TRBV27,TGTGCCAGCAGCCCGGCGTGGGCAGGGGGATATGGCTACACCTTC,CASSPAWAGGYGYTF
TRBJ1-5,TRBD1,-,15,TRBV25-1,TGTGCCAGCAGTGATATTGGAGGGGGCGATCAGCCCCAGCATTTT,CASSDIGGGDQPQHF
TRBJ2-7,-,once,14,TRBV9,TGTGCCAGCAGCCCGACCGCGGTCTCCTACGAGCAGTACTTC,CASSPTAVSYEQYF
TRBJ2-5,-,-,15,TRBV30,TGTGCCTGGAGTGGAGGGACCCTCTTACAGGGGACCCAGTACTTC,CAWSGGTLLQGTQYF
TRBJ1-1,-,-,15,TRBV7-9,TGTGCCAGCAGCTCGACCCGGGATCCGAGCCGGGGGGCTTTCTTT,CASSSTRDPSRGAFF
TRBJ1-2,-,-,14,TRBV4-2,TGTGCCAGCAACCCTTCCAGGGACACCTATGGCTACACCTTC,CASNPSRDTYGYTF
TRBJ2-6,TRBD1,-,15,TRBV9,TGTGCCAGCAGCGTAGCCGGGGACAGGGCCAACGTCCTGACTTTT,CASSVAGDRANVLTF
TRBJ2-5,TRBD2,-,15,TRBV6-5,TGTGCCAGCAGTTACGCGGCGGGGGGCCAAGAGACCCAGTACTTC,CASSYAAGGQETQYF